This T cell receptor beta chain was sequenced for a study of cytomegalovirus exposure and HLA in healthy donors. PCR employed 60 Vbeta and 13 Jbeta primers. Here immunoSEQ multiplex PCR was the method, and the copy in TCRdb shows in-frame clones only, minus some. The repertoire holds some 40,000 clones, about half seen once, with roughly 6.4% in the top ten. Germline CDR1 and CDR2: SGHAT and FQNNGV. V dropped 3 bases and J dropped 0 bases, with 9 bases sitting between them. CDR3 size: 15 residues. This clone has a handful of counts. The rearrangement uses TRBV11-2 and TRBJ1-5; D is possibly TRBD1 (6 bases). Sequences were obtained from PBMCs. The TCR comes from a woman in her thirties or forties in good health and CMV-seropositive. The chain's CDR3 is CASSFQQGSNQPQHF. The CDR3 DNA follows: TGTGCCAGCAGCTTTCAACAGGGTAGCAATCAGCCCCAGCATTTT. The entire variable domain, with the rest obtained from reference TRBV11-2 and TRBJ1-5, is as follows: EAGVAQSPRYKIIEKRQSVAFWCNPISGHATLYWYQQILGQGPKLLIQFQNNGVVDDSQLPKDRFSAERLKGVDSTLKIQPAKLEDSAVYLCASSFQQGSNQPQHFGDGTRLSIL.